The sequence of this T cell receptor beta chain was determined in a study of blood T cell repertoires in COVID-19. Study at large: Researchers got acute and convalescent COVID-19 samples from the United States, Italy and Spain. In each case, the material was cDNA or gDNA derived from T cells, B-cell-depleted T cells, or PBMCs.

CDR3 length: 15 residues. CDR1 is SGDLS, CDR2 YYNGEE, per germline. Trimming left V 0 bases short and J 6 bases short, with 13 bases between. Authors' analysis steps: Reference gene primer amplification gave estimated nucleated cell counts. Sequencing used immunoSEQ multiplex PCR; TCRdb keeps in-frame clones, though not all of them. V, J and clone size are taken as reported in that table, and D and trimming were inferred from the DNA itself. The sample records 60,000 to 75,000 clones, about 81% being singletons. This receptor was obtained from a human donor in a cohort sampled during active COVID-19. V and J are TRBV9 and TRBJ2-1, with a weak D call TRBD2 (6 bases). The sequencing input was peripheral blood. CDR3 residues: CASSVDVGGSNEQFF. The CDR3 DNA reads TGTGCCAGCAGCGTAGACGTGGGGGGAAGCAATGAGCAGTTCTTC.